A selection of T cell receptor beta chains follows, all from one sample in a study of siplizumab effects on memory and regulatory T cells. Using immunoSEQ multiplex PCR, the repertoire was profiled, and TCRdb retains in-frame clones only, with some absent. The data hold approximately 75,000 clones, with 90% to 95% observed a single time. The sequenced sample was CD8+ T cells sorted from blood. These receptors were obtained from a human donor in good health. CDR3s leave out the opening cysteine and the closing phenylalanine or tryptophan. A row's size may be missing; if present it is once, few, many or a size class.

V gene,clone size,CDR3 length,CDR3 protein
TRBV5-1,.,10,ASSPGLYEQY
TRBV6-5,once,13,ASSYSDRGLDEAF
TRBV7-9,few,12,ASSSSLYPSEQY
TRBV7-9,.,10,ASSLKLNEQY
TRBV27,.,11,ASSLSMNTEAF
TRBV9,.,13,ASSVTPGQDYEQY
TRBV28,.,12,ASSWQGTGSPLH
TRBV10-2,.,12,ASSFSQSTDTQY
TRBV28,.,9,ASSWGNEQF
TRBV7-9,.,12,ASSSSLTVNTIY
TRBV7-2,.,14,ASSLGLAGGLDTQY
TRBV19,.,12,ASSIFGSSYEQY
TRBV19,once,12,ASSMWDGGNTIY
TRBV4-3,.,13,ASSQGRTGVYEQY
TRBV5-1,.,12,ASSLVGPNYGYT
TRBV11-2,.,15,ASSLDPGQGYTDTQY
TRBV4-1,.,12,ASSPFGGGYEQY
TRBV5-6,.,14,ASSIPSGGAAGELF
TRBV13,.,12,ASSPRGPEETQY
TRBV19,.,12,ASSIGGAVDTQY